The entry that follows covers one T cell receptor beta chain sequence. This record comes from a study of technical replicates of blood from a handful of donors. CDR1 and CDR2 (germline): SGDLS, YYNGEE. This CDR3 has 15 amino acids. Trimming removed 3 bases at V and 0 bases at J, with 10 bases between. Libraries were prepared by immunoSEQ multiplex PCR; TCRdb keeps only in-frame clonotypes and omits some of them. This sample carries roughly 93,000 clones, 95% of them seen once, and the ten largest clones take over 0.25%. The material sequenced was T cells isolated from PBMCs. The receptor comes from a human donor in good health. The V gene is TRBV9, the J gene TRBJ2-1; D possibly corresponds to TRBD2 (6 bases). CDR3 bases: TGTGCCAGCAGCGGGGGGGTCAGCTCCTACAATGAGCAGTTCTTC. Translated, it gives CASSGGVSSYNEQFF. The full variable domain, with the rest looked up from reference TRBV9 and TRBJ2-1, is DSGVTQTPKHLITATGQRVTLRCSPRSGDLSVYWYQQSLDQGLQFLIQYYNGEERAKGNILERFSAQQFPDLHSELNLSSLELGDSALYFCASSGGVSSYNEQFFGPGTRLTVL.